One T cell receptor beta chain is described in this entry. The germline V and J ends were trimmed by 5 bases and 9 bases, with 17 bases remaining between them. Germline values: CDR1 GTSNPN, CDR2 SVGIG (reference sequence). The CDR3 is 14 residues long. This sample is drawn from a study of memory CD4+ T cells and cytomegalovirus serostatus. Single viable CD3+CD4+CD8-CD45RO+ cells were sorted as the memory CD4+ T cells. Clones were sequenced by immunoSEQ multiplex PCR, and TCRdb holds only the in-frame ones, with some missing. The top ten clones hold around 0.73% of a sample with about 82,000 clones, more than 70% of them seen once.

The V and J genes are TRBV30 and TRBJ1-6; D unresolved. This TCR came from an adult in good health and CMV-seronegative. The sequencing sample was made of memory CD4+ T cells from blood. DNA of the CDR3: TGTGCCTGGTCGGCGGTGGCCGCAGGTTCACCCCTCCACTTT. Translation: CAWSAVAAGSPLHF.